This passage covers 7 T cell receptor beta chains from one sample sequenced in a study of OX40 agonist ivuxolimab in advanced cancers. The repertoire was sequenced with immunoSEQ multiplex PCR; TCRdb's copy has only in-frame clones and lacks some. The data contain 50,000 to 70,000 clones, approximately 91% of them singletons. Sequenced material: CD4+ or CD8+ T cells sorted from blood, taken in a trial of the OX40 agonist ivuxolimab. Every receptor here comes from an adult with an advanced solid tumor such as melanoma, head and neck, liver or kidney cancer.

J is TRBJ2-7 and V is TRBV4-1; 10 nucleotides line up with TRBD2. This CDR3 comprises 16 residues. The V and J ends lost 0 bases and 3 bases, in that order; junction bases with no gene match: 5. Germline V gene lookup returns CDR1 MGHRA and CDR2 YSYEKL. The CDR3 DNA reads TGCGCCAGCAGCCAAGATTTGCCTAGCGGGAGCTACGAGCAGTACTTC. Translation gives CASSQDLPSGSYEQYF.

In its sample, this clone was seen a few times. The V gene is TRBV6-5, the J gene TRBJ1-1, with D possibly being TRBD1 (5 bases). The V and J ends lost 7 bases and 2 bases respectively, with 11 bases between them. The germline CDR1 and CDR2 sequences are MNHEY and SVGAGI. The CDR3 covers 13 residues. The CDR3 DNA is TGTGCCAGCACCTCAGGGAGAAACACTGAAGCTTTCTTT. It encodes CASTSGRNTEAFF.

The table lists this clone with a count of one. The rearrangement uses TRBV9 and TRBJ2-5, with TRBD2 matching over 8 bases. This CDR3 comprises 14 residues. Germline values: CDR1 SGDLS, CDR2 YYNGEE. The junction had 8 bases not matched to a gene; V was cut back by 5 bases and J by 5 bases. CDR3 in DNA: TGTGCCAGCAGTCTACTAGCGGTTAGTGAGACCCAGTACTTC. Protein: CASSLLAVSETQYF.

The CDR3 DNA is TGCGCCAGCAGCCAAGATAGCACAGGGGGCACCGGGGAGCTGTTTTTT. It yields the protein CASSQDSTGGTGELFF. The chain combines TRBV4-3 with TRBJ2-2, with TRBD1 identical over 8 bases. The V gene's germline CDR1 is LGHNA and CDR2 YSLEER. V was clipped by 0 bases and J by 4 bases; unmatched bases: 4. The CDR3 sequence is 16 residues long.

The chain links TRBV28 to TRBJ2-7, with D perhaps matching TRBD2 (5 bases). Germline values: CDR1 MDHEN, CDR2 SYDVKM. CDR3 size: 12 residues. With 4 bases removed from V and 6 bases from J, the gap between germline ends came to 10 bases. Here the CDR3 reads CASSSGSFEQYF. The CDR3 nucleotides are TGTGCCAGCAGTTCGGGATCGTTCGAGCAGTACTTC. Full variable domain (missing parts from reference TRBV28 and TRBJ2-7): DVKVTQSSRYLVKRTGEKVFLECVQDMDHENMFWYRQDPGLGLRLIYFSYDVKMKEKGDIPEGYSVSREKKERFSLILESASTNQTSMYLCASSSGSFEQYFGPGTRLTVT.

The chain couples TRBV5-5 to TRBJ2-7; TRBD1 matches at 9 bases. In germline, CDR1 is SGHKS, CDR2 YYEKEE (reference sequence). This CDR3 has 16 residues. The ends lost 5 bases at V and 3 bases at J; junction bases unmatched: 12. The CDR3 nucleotides are TGTGCCAGCAGTCCTACCCGGACAGGGGTCGACTACGAGCAGTACTTC. As protein: CASSPTRTGVDYEQYF.

This chain joins TRBV7-9 and TRBJ2-2; unclear D gene. V shed 1 base and J shed 6 bases, with 12 bases lying between them. Germline V gene data show CDR1 as SEHNR and CDR2 as FQNEAQ (reference sequence). The CDR3 consists of 15 residues. The CDR3 region is CASSLGLVSAGELFF. Here the CDR3 DNA reads TGTGCCAGCAGCTTAGGGCTAGTCTCGGCCGGGGAGCTGTTTTTT. Supplemented by reference TRBV7-9 and TRBJ2-2, the full variable domain reads DTGVSQNPRHKITKRGQNVTFRCDPISEHNRLYWYRQTLGQGPEFLTYFQNEAQLEKSRLLSDRFSAERPKGSFSTLEIQRTEQGDSAMYLCASSLGLVSAGELFFGEGSRLTVL.